The 29 T cell receptor beta chains listed next were all sequenced from one sample in a study of shared clonotypes between healthy human individuals. Using immunoSEQ multiplex PCR, the repertoire was profiled, and TCRdb retains in-frame clones only, with some absent. The data show just over 2,000,000 clones, 90% to 95% seen once. Sequencing was carried out using naive CD4+ T cells sorted from blood. Subset specified: CD45RA+ positively selected. The source is a man between 18 and 35 years old in good health.

This chain joins TRBV5-6 and TRBJ2-7; 10 bases are a match to TRBD1. Germline CDR1 is SGHDT and CDR2 is YYEEEE. The CDR3 has 13 residues. V lost 4 bases, J lost 3 bases, and 1 base stayed unmatched. The chain's CDR3 is CASSRDRGYEQYF. The CDR3 DNA is TGTGCCAGCAGCAGGGACAGGGGCTACGAGCAGTACTTC.

V usage is TRBV30 and J usage is TRBJ1-1; D is unresolved. Germline assignment: CDR1 GTSNPN and CDR2 SVGIG (reference sequence). CDR3 length: 11 amino acids. The CDR3 loop is CVRFASTEAFF. The CDR3 DNA reads TGTGTACGTTTCGCGAGCACTGAAGCTTTCTTT. Combining the CDR3 with reference TRBV30 and TRBJ1-1 gives the whole variable domain SQTIHQWPATLVQPVGSPLSLECTVEGTSNPNLYWYRQAAGRGLQLLFYSVGIGQISSEVPQNLSASRPQDRQFILSSKKLLLSDSGFYLCVRFASTEAFFGQGTRLTVV.

This clone came up once. This sequence joins TRBV5-1 and TRBJ2-7; D uncertain. Germline CDR1 and CDR2: SGHRS and YFSETQ. The CDR3 is 14 amino acids. Trimming cost V 4 bases and J 1 base, with 12 bases left between them. CDR3 amino acids: CASSPGWGSYEQYF. DNA for the CDR3: TGCGCCAGCAGCCCCGGTTGGGGATCCTACGAGCAGTACTTC.

The V gene is TRBV5-4, the J gene TRBJ1-2; 8 nucleotides match TRBD1. The ends lost 2 bases at V and 4 bases at J; junction bases unmatched: 10. The CDR3 runs 16 residues. Germline assignment: CDR1 SGHNT and CDR2 YYREEE (reference sequence). This chain's CDR3 is CASSLPTGGRSYGYTF. In DNA form, the CDR3 reads TGTGCCAGCAGCTTACCTACAGGGGGGCGAAGCTATGGCTACACCTTC.

The J gene is TRBJ2-7, the V gene TRBV18; D unresolved. Germline CDR1 and CDR2: KGHSH and LQKENI. The V and J ends lost 3 bases and 6 bases respectively, with 12 bases between them. This CDR3 is built from 13 residues. The CDR3 reads CASSPLSWGEQYF. In DNA, the CDR3 is TGTGCCAGCTCACCGCTCAGTTGGGGCGAGCAGTACTTC.

This clone was seen only a few times. This sequence joins TRBV5-1 and TRBJ1-1; the match to TRBD1 covers 7 bases. V shed 5 bases and J 0 bases; nucleotides not matched to a gene: 10. The CDR3 extends over 16 amino acids. The germline gives CDR1 SGHRS, CDR2 YFSETQ. CDR3 nucleotide sequence: TGCGCCAGCAGGCCACAGGGGAGAGTGATGAACACTGAAGCTTTCTTT. Translating gives CASRPQGRVMNTEAFF.

V gene TRBV6-1 combines with J gene TRBJ2-1; 10 bases are a match to TRBD1. The junction had 6 bases not matched to a gene; V was cut back by 7 bases and J by 3 bases. Germline-derived CDR1 and CDR2 are MNHNS and SASEGT. This CDR3 contains 15 residues. CDR3 amino acids: CASKKGTGDYNEQFF. The DNA of the CDR3 is TGTGCCAGCAAAAAGGGGACAGGGGACTACAATGAGCAGTTCTTC.

Only one count was recorded for this clone. The V and J genes are TRBV19 and TRBJ2-2; TRBD2 aligns across 9 bases. The V gene end was trimmed by 6 bases and the J gene end by 5 bases; junction bases not matched to a gene: 4. This CDR3 comprises 14 residues. Germline loops: CDR1 LNHDA, CDR2 SQIVND (reference sequence). The CDR3 sequence is CASRTSGGTGELFF. The CDR3 bases are TGTGCCAGTAGGACTAGCGGAGGAACCGGGGAGCTGTTTTTT.

V and J are TRBV19 and TRBJ1-5; D remains ambiguous. The CDR3 extends over 13 amino acids. CDR1 and CDR2 (germline): LNHDA, SQIVND (reference sequence). V gave up 4 bases and J gave up 5 bases, with 9 bases separating them. This chain's CDR3 is CASSKTLDQPQHF. The CDR3 coding sequence is TGTGCCAGTAGTAAAACCTTAGATCAGCCCCAGCATTTT.

V usage is TRBV18 and J usage is TRBJ2-5; D may correspond to TRBD1 or TRBD2 (5 bases each). Looked up from germline, CDR1 is KGHSH and CDR2 is LQKENI. Trimming took 6 bases from V and 5 from J, leaving 13 bases between them. The CDR3 runs to 13 residues. The DNA for the CDR3 is TGTGCCAGCTCCCTGGGGACCGCCGAGACCCAGTACTTC. This codes for CASSLGTAETQYF.

The gene calls are TRBV6-6 and TRBJ2-3; possible D gene TRBD1, 5 bases. The CDR3 length is 15 residues. Germline-derived CDR1 and CDR2 are MNHNY and SVGAGI (reference sequence). The germline V and J ends were trimmed by 0 bases and 2 bases, with 9 bases remaining between them. CDR3 sequence reads: CASSYSDSPTDTQYF. In DNA, the CDR3 is TGTGCCAGCAGTTACTCTGACAGCCCCACAGATACGCAGTATTTT.

The gene calls are TRBV6-1 and TRBJ1-1; 7 bases line up with TRBD1. J gave up 4 bases and V 5 bases, and 7 bases lay outside the gene matches. The CDR3 extends over 14 amino acids. CDR1 is MNHNS, CDR2 SASEGT, per germline. The CDR3 bases are TGTGCCAGCAGTCTGCGGACAGGCACCACTGAAGCTTTCTTT. Residues: CASSLRTGTTEAFF.

The rearrangement uses TRBV5-1 and TRBJ1-2; no reliable D call. V was shortened by 4 bases and J by 4 bases, with 14 bases between the two germline ends. This CDR3 comprises 14 residues. Per germline, CDR1 SGHRS and CDR2 YFSETQ. The CDR3: CASSLEEGSYGYTF. The CDR3 nucleotides read TGCGCCAGCAGCCTGGAGGAGGGCAGCTATGGCTACACCTTC.

The chain joins TRBV6-4 to TRBJ1-2; D is unresolved. Trimming left V 2 bases short and J 6 bases short, with 13 bases between. The CDR3 has 14 amino acids. Germline V gene sequence: CDR1 MRHNA, CDR2 SNTAGT. CDR3 amino acids: CASSDLIPGNGYTF. The CDR3 DNA sequence: TGTGCCAGCAGTGACCTAATCCCGGGTAATGGCTACACCTTC.

The gene calls are TRBV19 and TRBJ2-7, with D perhaps matching TRBD1 or TRBD2 (6 bases each). The V and J ends lost 6 bases and 4 bases respectively, with 19 bases between them. CDR1 LNHDA and CDR2 SQIVND come from the germline V gene (reference sequence). The length of the CDR3 is 15 residues. The CDR3 loop reads CASSFGKGGRYEQYF. DNA of the CDR3: TGTGCCAGTAGCTTCGGTAAGGGGGGTAGGTACGAGCAGTACTTC.

This sequence joins TRBV19 and TRBJ1-5; D may be TRBD1 (5 bases). Germline lookup yields CDR1 LNHDA and CDR2 SQIVND (reference sequence). V was pared by 8 bases and J by 5 bases, with 7 bases between. The CDR3 loop spans 11 amino acids. The CDR3: CASGGDQPQHF. CDR3 nucleotide sequence: TGTGCCAGTGGAGGGGATCAGCCCCAGCATTTT.

The chain has TRBV25-1 and TRBJ2-2, with D uncertain. Trimming took off 6 bases at V and 5 bases at J, with 7 bases between the two ends. Germline loops: CDR1 MGHDK, CDR2 SYGVNS. This CDR3 has 12 residues. CDR3 protein: CASSTQTGELFF. The CDR3 DNA follows: TGTGCCAGCAGCACTCAGACCGGGGAGCTGTTTTTT.

The gene calls are TRBV6-5 and TRBJ1-4, with D possibly TRBD1 on 6 matching bases. Germline loops: CDR1 MNHEY, CDR2 SVGAGI. The CDR3 consists of 12 residues. Trimming removed 6 bases at V and 12 bases at J, with 14 bases between. The CDR3 region has the DNA TGTGCCAGCAGCCTACAGGGAGGGCAACTGTTTTTT. Protein: CASSLQGGQLFF.

The chain is built from TRBV30 and TRBJ2-1; 10 nucleotides agree with TRBD1. Per the germline V gene, CDR1 is GTSNPN and CDR2 is SVGIG (reference sequence). V dropped 5 bases and J dropped 13; count of bases not matched to a gene: 5. This CDR3 region has 11 residues. The CDR3 DNA reads as TGTGCCTGGCCGGGACAGGGGAATCAGTTCTTC. It yields the protein CAWPGQGNQFF.

The CDR3 here is CASSSTGTGELFF. In DNA, the CDR3 is TGTGCCAGCAGCTCGACAGGGACCGGGGAGCTGTTTTTT. The gene calls are TRBV11-2 and TRBJ2-2; 7 bases match TRBD1. The CDR3 runs 13 residues. J was trimmed by 5 bases and V by 4 bases; bases with no gene match: 1. CDR1 is SGHAT and CDR2 is FQNNGV in the germline V gene.

As for this clone: A much larger clone sits a single nucleotide away, making a read error possible. At the DNA level, this CDR3 is encoded by other sequences in the same sample as well. This sequence joins TRBV7-9 and TRBJ2-7; D unresolved. Germline V CDR1 and CDR2: SEHNR, FQNEAQ (reference sequence). The V and J ends lost 4 bases and 3 bases respectively, with 4 bases between them. The CDR3 consists of 11 residues. In DNA, the CDR3 is TGTGCCAGCAGCTCCTACTACGAGCAGTACTTC. As protein: CASSSYYEQYF.

The chain links TRBV5-8 to TRBJ1-5; D not resolved. V shed 0 bases and J shed 10 bases, with 5 bases lying between them. The CDR3 is made up of 11 amino acids. CDR1 and CDR2 (germline): SGHTS, YDEGEE. This chain's CDR3 is CASSLAGPQHF. CDR3 sequence (DNA): TGTGCCAGCAGCTTGGCCGGCCCCCAGCATTTT.

The J gene is TRBJ1-3, the V gene TRBV5-1; no clear D gene. CDR1 and CDR2 (germline): SGHRS, YFSETQ. The V end was cut by 0 bases, the J end by 1 base, with 8 bases between. The CDR3 has 15 residues. The CDR3 sequence is CASSLAVGSGNTIYF. CDR3 bases: TGCGCCAGCAGCTTGGCCGTGGGATCTGGAAACACCATATATTTT.

This chain uses TRBV18 with TRBJ2-2; D remains ambiguous. This CDR3 is 15 amino acids long. Germline loops: CDR1 KGHSH, CDR2 LQKENI. Deletions cut 3 bases from V and 0 bases from J, with 8 bases between. The CDR3 region is CASSPESANTGELFF. The CDR3 DNA is TGTGCCAGCTCACCGGAGTCGGCGAACACCGGGGAGCTGTTTTTT. The variable domain in full, completed from reference TRBV18 and TRBJ2-2, reads NAGVMQNPRHLVRRRGQEARLRCSPMKGHSHVYWYRQLPEEGLKFMVYLQKENIIDESGMPKERFSAEFPKEGPSILRIQQVVRGDSAAYFCASSPESANTGELFFGEGSRLTVL.

The chain links TRBV11-2 to TRBJ1-4; D is possibly TRBD1 (6 bases). Looked up from germline, CDR1 is SGHAT and CDR2 is FQNNGV. V lost 3 bases to trimming and J lost 3 bases, with 11 bases between them. The CDR3 loop spans 15 amino acids. DNA for the CDR3: TGTGCCAGCAGCTTGGACAGTCTGCCTAATGAAAAACTGTTTTTT. It yields the protein CASSLDSLPNEKLFF. Based on the CDR3 plus reference TRBV11-2 and TRBJ1-4, the full variable domain is EAGVAQSPRYKIIEKRQSVAFWCNPISGHATLYWYQQILGQGPKLLIQFQNNGVVDDSQLPKDRFSAERLKGVDSTLKIQPAKLEDSAVYLCASSLDSLPNEKLFFGSGTQLSVL.

This chain joins TRBV19 and TRBJ1-5; no clear D. The germline gives CDR1 LNHDA, CDR2 SQIVND (reference sequence). The CDR3 has 16 residues. V was cut by 5 bases and J by 0 bases, with 14 bases left in between. As DNA, the CDR3 is TGTGCCAGTAGTTCTCTGGACGTAAGTAGCAATCAGCCCCAGCATTTT. Its translation is CASSSLDVSSNQPQHF. The whole variable domain, remainder taken from reference TRBV19 and TRBJ1-5, is DGGITQSPKYLFRKEGQNVTLSCEQNLNHDAMYWYRQDPGQGLRLIYYSQIVNDFQKGDIAEGYSVSREKKESFPLTVTSAQKNPTAFYLCASSSLDVSSNQPQHFGDGTRLSIL.

The rearrangement uses TRBV18 and TRBJ1-2, with D unclear. Between the trimmed V and J ends, which lost 0 bases and 6 bases, there was a span of 20 bases. The CDR3 consists of 17 residues. The germline gives CDR1 KGHSH, CDR2 LQKENI. The DNA for the CDR3 is TGTGCCAGCTCACCACCGGTAGGGAAGAACGGCCAAGATGGCTACACCTTC. Residues: CASSPPVGKNGQDGYTF.

The J gene is TRBJ2-1, the V gene TRBV18; D is unresolved. From germline, CDR1 is KGHSH and CDR2 LQKENI. The CDR3 covers 13 residues. With 8 bases removed from V and 5 bases from J, the gap between germline ends came to 13 bases. The CDR3 DNA reads as TGTGCCAGCCGCCTGAGCGCCGACAATGAGCAGTTCTTC. Protein sequence: CASRLSADNEQFF.

The genes are TRBV28 and TRBJ2-5; no reliable D call. V lost 1 base, J lost 5 bases, and 8 bases lay in between. Germline V gene lookup returns CDR1 MDHEN and CDR2 SYDVKM. The CDR3 has 13 amino acids. The DNA of the CDR3 is TGTGCCAGCAGTTTATATCAGGTGGAGACCCAGTACTTC. It yields the protein CASSLYQVETQYF.